The 23 T cell receptor beta chains below were found in one sample sequenced in a study of vaccination and CD4 T cells after COVID-19. Sequencing of cultured CD4+ T cell DNA used the Oncomine TCR Beta short-read assay. TCRdb processed the PCR reads anew with MiXCR; each CDR3 protein has one entry. The top ten clones hold around 27% of a sample with about 7,100 distinct CDR3 sequences, around 60% of them seen once. Described treatment: roughly ten-day PBMC culture with coronavirus spike peptide pools or control peptides (ViraFEST assay). These TCRs are of unknown antigen specificity. The material sequenced was CD4+ T cells from blood, cultured in vitro. All receptors come from a human donor who had recovered from COVID-19.

This rearrangement joins TRBV19 to TRBJ2-7; possibly TRBD1 for D (6 bases). This CDR3 spans 14 amino acids. CDR1 LNHDA and CDR2 SQIVND come from the germline V gene (reference sequence). With 4 bases removed from V and 6 bases from J, the gap between germline ends came to 16 bases. The CDR3 DNA follows: TGTGCCAGTAGTAATACAGGGAGTCTCGGCGAGCAGTACTTC. Residues: CASSNTGSLGEQYF.

V gene TRBV6-4 combines with J gene TRBJ1-2; no reliable D call. V gave up 3 bases and J gave up 4 bases, with 21 bases separating them. CDR3 size: 17 residues. Germline V gives CDR1 MRHNA, CDR2 SNTAGT. CDR3 in DNA: TGTGCCAGCAGTGAATTGTCCCCCGGCCACCTTGGCTATGGCTACACCTTC. Translated, it gives CASSELSPGHLGYGYTF.

V is TRBV7-9 and J is TRBJ2-5, with 12 nucleotides matching TRBD2. Germline V gene lookup returns CDR1 SEHNR and CDR2 FQNEAQ (reference sequence). The CDR3 runs 16 residues. V gave up 4 bases and J gave up 5 bases; unmatched junction bases: 8. The CDR3: CASSWRRLAGDETQYF. In nucleotides, the CDR3 is TGTGCCAGCAGCTGGAGAAGACTAGCGGGAGATGAGACCCAGTACTTC.

The CDR3 protein is CASREGTGSQETQYF. In DNA form, the CDR3 reads TGCGCCAGCCGGGAGGGGACAGGATCGCAAGAGACCCAGTACTTC. The V gene is TRBV5-1, the J gene TRBJ2-5, with D perhaps being TRBD1 or TRBD2 (8 bases each). Per the germline V gene, CDR1 is SGHRS and CDR2 is YFSETQ. This CDR3 has 15 amino acids. Trimming took 7 bases from V and 2 from J, leaving 18 bases between them.

The V gene is TRBV18, the J gene TRBJ2-5; the D is unclear. This CDR3 comprises 13 residues. V dropped 2 bases and J dropped 2 bases, with 6 bases sitting between them. CDR1 is KGHSH, CDR2 LQKENI, per germline. CDR3 DNA sequence: TGTGCCAGCTCACCAGCCGATCAAGAGACCCAGTACTTC. Residues: CASSPADQETQYF.

The chain recombines TRBV10-1 with TRBJ1-1; D not resolved. Germline V gene data show CDR1 as WNHNN and CDR2 as SYGVQD (reference sequence). This CDR3 has 15 residues. V was pared by 0 bases and J by 4 bases, with 12 bases between. The CDR3 region has the DNA TGCGCCAGCAGTGAGTCGAAATCAGGTCCCACTGAAGCTTTCTTT. Encoded protein: CASSESKSGPTEAFF.

The V and J genes are TRBV7-2 and TRBJ1-5; 9 positions agree with TRBD1. J lost 0 bases, V lost 0 bases, and 3 bases had no gene match. The CDR3 length is 17 residues. Germline CDR1 reads SGHTA; CDR2 reads FQGNSA. CDR3 in amino acids: CASSLALDRGSNQPQHF. The CDR3 DNA sequence: TGTGCCAGCAGCTTAGCGTTGGACAGGGGTAGCAATCAGCCCCAGCATTTT.

The chain is built from TRBV20-1 and TRBJ2-3, with D maybe TRBD2 (5 bases). Between the trimmed V and J ends, which lost 3 bases and 1 base, there was a span of 14 bases. This CDR3 has 15 amino acids. CDR1 and CDR2 (germline): DFQATT, SNEGSKA (reference sequence). The CDR3 bases are TGCAGTGCTAGTCATAGCGCCTCTGGCACAGATACGCAGTATTTT. It translates to CSASHSASGTDTQYF.

This clonotype turned up a few times. The gene calls are TRBV27 and TRBJ1-6; 11 bases match TRBD1. The germline V gene has CDR1 MNHEY and CDR2 SMNVEV (reference sequence). The length of the CDR3 is 18 residues. J was trimmed by 7 bases and V by 3 bases; bases with no gene match: 11. CDR3 amino acids: CASSFLPTGTGGNSPLHF. The DNA for the CDR3 is TGTGCCAGCAGTTTCCTTCCCACCGGGACAGGGGGAAATTCACCCCTCCACTTT.

V and J are TRBV20-1 and TRBJ1-2; 8 positions agree with TRBD1. V lost 5 bases, J lost 4 bases, and 9 bases stayed unmatched. Germline CDR1 reads DFQATT; CDR2 reads SNEGSKA (reference sequence). CDR3 size: 14 residues. The CDR3 loop reads CSASRQGTSYGYTF. The CDR3 bases are TGCAGTGCTTCGCGACAGGGGACCTCCTATGGCTACACCTTC.

The CDR3 loop reads CAIRGTLRNTEAFF. In DNA form, the CDR3 reads TGTGCCATCCGGGGCACTTTGAGGAACACTGAAGCTTTCTTT. V usage is TRBV10-3 and J usage is TRBJ1-1, with TRBD1 as a possible D gene (5 bases). V gave up 8 bases and J gave up 1 base, with 14 bases separating them. This CDR3 region has 14 residues. Germline loops: CDR1 ENHRY, CDR2 SYGVKD.

This sequence joins TRBV7-2 and TRBJ2-7; D ambiguous. Trimming pared 1 base from V and 2 bases from J, leaving 12 bases between. The CDR3 is 15 amino acids. Germline V gene sequence: CDR1 SGHTA, CDR2 FQGNSA. The CDR3 DNA sequence: TGTGCCAGCAGCTTAGACAGATTAGTAACCTACGAGCAGTACTTC. The encoded protein is CASSLDRLVTYEQYF.

This chain links TRBV7-9 with TRBJ2-7, with D unresolved. The CDR3 consists of 12 residues. Germline CDR1 is SEHNR and CDR2 is FQNEAQ (reference sequence). V was cut by 2 bases and J by 4 bases, with 6 bases left in between. CDR3: CASSLPYYEQYF. CDR3 nucleotides: TGTGCCAGCAGCTTACCCTATTACGAGCAGTACTTC.

This clonotype has only a few counts. V gene TRBV7-2 combines with J gene TRBJ2-2; no definite D call. This CDR3 has 13 amino acids. CDR1 and CDR2 (germline): SGHTA, FQGNSA. V shed 2 bases and J shed 5 bases, with 6 bases lying between them. The CDR3 DNA is TGTGCCAGCAGCTTAATGTTAACCGGGGAGCTGTTTTTT. It encodes CASSLMLTGELFF.

The chain joins TRBV24-1 to TRBJ1-2; 10 nucleotides line up with TRBD1. With 6 bases clipped from V and 3 bases from J, the junction kept 21 bases outside the gene matches. Germline CDR1 and CDR2: KGHDR and SFDVKD. CDR3 length equals 20 residues. Here the CDR3 reads CATSLGTGTGDPLEYYGYTF. The CDR3 coding sequence is TGTGCCACCAGTTTGGGGACCGGGACAGGGGACCCGTTAGAGTACTATGGCTACACCTTC.

The chain carries TRBV7-2 and TRBJ2-1, with D unclear. This CDR3 has 13 residues. Per germline, CDR1 SGHTA and CDR2 FQGNSA. V was pared by 0 bases and J by 5 bases, with 5 bases between. The CDR3 protein is CASSLAVDNEQFF. DNA of the CDR3: TGTGCCAGCAGCTTAGCGGTGGACAATGAGCAGTTCTTC.

This clonotype was seen just once. J is TRBJ1-2 and V is TRBV23-1; D is unclear. TRBV23-1 is sorted into the ORF group, with uncertain function. V lost 6 bases to trimming and J lost 6 bases, with 20 bases between them. The CDR3 is 15 amino acids. The CDR3 DNA follows: TGCGCCAGCAGACAGCCCCCGGGCCATTCAGATGGCTACACCTTC. Translation gives CASRQPPGHSDGYTF.

This clonotype was observed once. The chain carries TRBV20-1 and TRBJ2-6, with 10 bases lining up with TRBD1. Germline V gene data show CDR1 as DFQATT and CDR2 as SNEGSKA (reference sequence). The CDR3 extends over 18 amino acids. The trim removed 2 bases at V and 2 bases at J, leaving 9 bases unmatched. The CDR3: CSARTTGGTPPGANVLTF. The CDR3 DNA reads TGCAGTGCTAGAACGACAGGGGGCACCCCCCCTGGGGCCAACGTCCTGACTTTC.

Only a few counts were recorded for this clonotype. The rearrangement joins TRBV20-1 to TRBJ1-2; no clear D. In germline, CDR1 is DFQATT, CDR2 SNEGSKA (reference sequence). The CDR3 covers 12 residues. With 4 bases removed from V and 2 bases from J, the gap between germline ends came to 8 bases. The DNA of the CDR3 is TGCAGTGCTAAGGGAGGGAACTATGGCTACACCTTC. It specifies CSAKGGNYGYTF.

This sequence joins TRBV7-2 and TRBJ2-3; D is ambiguous. V was pared by 5 bases and J by 10 bases, with 19 bases between. CDR1 and CDR2 (germline): SGHTA, FQGNSA. The CDR3 is made up of 14 amino acids. CDR3 coding DNA: TGTGCCAGCAGCCGCGTTCTGTCGGAAAGAGCGCAGTATTTT. Amino acid sequence: CASSRVLSERAQYF.

This clonotype was detected a few times. This chain links TRBV7-2 with TRBJ1-2; tentative D call: TRBD1 (6 bases). Trimming removed 1 base from V and 4 bases from J, with 10 bases in between. Germline CDR1 and CDR2: SGHTA and FQGNSA. The CDR3 loop spans 14 amino acids. The CDR3 loop reads CASSLGGAVYGYTF. CDR3 sequence (DNA): TGTGCCAGCAGCTTAGGGGGGGCCGTCTATGGCTACACCTTC.

This chain connects TRBV6-1 to TRBJ1-2; TRBD1 matches 7 bases. The CDR3 totals 12 residues. The V gene end was trimmed by 4 bases and the J gene end by 7 bases; junction bases not matched to a gene: 3. Germline loops: CDR1 MNHNS, CDR2 SASEGT. CDR3 residues: CASSARQGGYTF. The CDR3 DNA follows: TGTGCCAGCAGTGCCAGACAGGGTGGCTACACCTTC.

A word on this clonotype: Mismatch with germline at one junction end may stem from a read error. The chain is built from TRBV20-1 and TRBJ1-2; possibly TRBD1 for D (5 bases). Per the germline V gene, CDR1 is DFQATT and CDR2 is SNEGSKA (reference sequence). CDR3 size: 12 residues. The CDR3 protein is CSARDEAAGTQF. In nucleotides, the CDR3 is TGCAGTGCTAGAGATGAAGCCGCGGGGACTCAATTC.